A selection of T cell receptor beta chains follows, all from one sample in a study of CXCR3-negative and CXCR3-positive naive CD8 T cells. TCRdb reanalyzed the 5' RACE reads and collapses them to one entry per CDR3 protein, without DNA. This table holds tens of thousands of distinct CDR3 sequences. Sequencing used memory CD8+ T cells from blood. The receptors were sampled from a human donor in good health. Some clones in this sample may be carry-over from other donors' samples. Each CDR3 is given with its conserved first and last residue. Where a row states a size, it is once, few, many or the class of an expanded clone; other rows omit it.

TRBJ2-2 - TRBV9 CASSVGYLNSGELFF
TRBJ2-2 - TRBV7-3 CASSLDTGELFF
TRBJ1-1 - TRBV7-9 CASSLLAYTEAFF
TRBJ2-5 - TRBV12-3/TRBV12-4 CASSPLRGGETQYF
TRBJ2-1 - TRBV7-2 CASSSVLSYNEQFF
TRBJ1-1 - TRBV11-2 CASSLASLGSTEAFF
TRBJ2-3 - TRBV7-8 CASSFLGVRTDTQYF
TRBJ2-2 - TRBV7-9 CASSPDRANTGELFF
TRBJ2-7 - TRBV7-6 CASSPTGPYEQYF
TRBJ2-1 - TRBV10-3 CAISETSDEQFF
TRBJ2-1 medium-sized TRBV4-3 CASSPSSGGQYEQFF
TRBJ1-1 - TRBV4-3 CASSQATGLNTEAFF
TRBJ2-2 - TRBV7-9 CASSPSTSQGELFF
TRBJ1-2 - TRBV29-1 CSAQTGEASYGYTF
TRBJ2-5 - TRBV12-3/TRBV12-4 CASSLKATAQETQYF
TRBJ2-7 - TRBV27 CASSLHSWGPNSYEQYF
TRBJ2-7 - TRBV7-9 CASSPPSGGSPYEQYF
TRBJ2-7 - TRBV6-5 CASSYSARWNDEQYF
TRBJ1-5 - TRBV20-1 CSARDLGDSNQPQHF
TRBJ1-1 - TRBV29-1 CSATENTEAFF
TRBJ2-3 - TRBV5-5 CASSTRALRETDTQYF
TRBJ2-1 - TRBV6-2/TRBV6-3 CASSYGGREDEQFF
TRBJ1-2 - TRBV4-1 CASSQDGGVFGYTF
TRBJ1-2 - TRBV9 CASSTGGGGYTF
TRBJ2-7 - TRBV27 CASSLSETTEQYF
TRBJ1-4 - TRBV14 CASSQVDGGPDEKLFF
TRBJ2-1 - TRBV9 CASSVDPSGGMDEQFF
TRBJ2-1 - TRBV28 CASSLGLVKPNEQFF
TRBJ2-1 - TRBV9 CASSVEGLAGEFYNEQFF
TRBJ2-1 - TRBV28 CASSLGLTTIYNEQFF
TRBJ2-7 - TRBV7-2 CATGTAVYEQYF
TRBJ2-1 medium-sized TRBV20-1 CSASTRVGEQFF
TRBJ2-3 - TRBV6-2/TRBV6-3 CASSWGRTETRTQYF
TRBJ1-5 - TRBV7-9 CASSSTRTGEDQPQHF
TRBJ1-5 - TRBV27 CASSWGVGQPQHF
TRBJ1-1 - TRBV5-1 CASSPGTGDTEAFF
TRBJ2-2 - TRBV7-9 CASSFFASGLGDTGELFF
TRBJ2-5 - TRBV28 CASSFGRTSGFQETQYF
TRBJ2-1 - TRBV5-1 CASSLVSAATNNEQFF
TRBJ2-7 - TRBV9 CASSSSGGFYEQYF
TRBJ2-7 - TRBV29-1 CTVSGTGSSYEQYF
TRBJ2-7 - TRBV6-6 CASSYGRSSYEQYF
TRBJ1-1 - TRBV20-1 CSAREAGWDTEAFF
TRBJ1-5 - TRBV6-1 CASSEAGEYSNRPQHF
TRBJ2-1 - TRBV3-1 CASSPTEASGGRDEQFF
TRBJ2-1 - TRBV9 CASSVGVRTGGFEQFF
TRBJ2-1 - TRBV29-1 CSAPLEYNEQFF
TRBJ1-2 - TRBV29-1 CSVGDSGGYTF
TRBJ2-3 - TRBV7-3 CASSFGPSGGYTQYF
TRBJ2-3 - TRBV7-9 CASSLGPPADTQYF
TRBJ2-7 medium-sized TRBV19 CASAAGGGLEQYF
TRBJ2-1 - TRBV27 CASRGGRTYNEQFF
TRBJ1-1 - TRBV7-9 CAIRTNTEAFF
TRBJ2-7 - TRBV5-4 CASSRSPGNYEQYF
TRBJ2-2 - TRBV11-2 CASSTRALPPNTGELFF